This T cell receptor (beta chain) was sequenced in a study of blood T cell repertoires in COVID-19. Background on the study: T cells, B-cell-depleted T cells, or PBMCs provided the cDNA or gDNA that served as material.

Germline lookup yields CDR1 LGHNA and CDR2 YSLEER. This CDR3 is built from 14 residues. Trimming pared 0 bases from V and 9 bases from J, leaving 15 bases between. TCRdb's copy holds only in-frame clones and misses some; the assay was immunoSEQ multiplex PCR. The sample shows about 100,000 clones, about 88% of them seen only once. Sequencing input: peripheral blood. This chain uses TRBV4-3 with TRBJ2-7, with D possibly TRBD2 on 6 matching bases. The receptor comes from an elderly man with acute or convalescent COVID-19. In DNA, the CDR3 is TGCGCCAGCAGCCAAGATCGGGGCGGGACTGCGCAGTACTTC. Protein sequence: CASSQDRGGTAQYF.